These 7 T cell receptor beta chains were all obtained from the same sample, sequenced in a study of identifying expanded T cells in peripheral blood. Sequencing was performed with immunoSEQ multiplex PCR; in TCRdb, only in-frame clones are kept and a portion is missing. The data hold about 74,000 clones, with around four fifths observed a single time. Sequences were obtained from blood. The origin of the receptors is a person aged 18 to 69 in good health.

The chain couples TRBV2 to TRBJ2-5; D is perhaps TRBD1 (6 bases). The DNA end lines up better with TRBJ2-7; the J call may be wrong. The CDR3 loop spans 14 amino acids. Germline CDR1 reads SNHLY; CDR2 reads FYNNEI. CDR3 DNA: TGTGCCAGCAAAAAACAGGGACCTCCCTACGAGCAGTACTTC. Translation: CASKKQGPPYEQYF.

The CDR3 nucleotides are TGTGCCTGGAGTGCAGGGGGGAGCAATCAGCCCCAGCATTTT. This sequence encodes CAWSAGGSNQPQHF. The gene calls are TRBV30 and TRBJ1-5; 7 nucleotides line up with TRBD1. CDR1 is GTSNPN and CDR2 is SVGIG in the germline V gene (reference sequence). The length of the CDR3 is 14 residues. V was pared by 1 base and J by 1 base, with 1 base of the junction left unmatched.

The chain links TRBV6-5 to TRBJ2-3, with D perhaps given as TRBD1 or TRBD2 (7 bases each). The germline CDR1 and CDR2 sequences are MNHEY and SVGAGI. The V gene lost 10 bases and the J gene lost 3 bases, with 14 bases spanning the gap. The CDR3 covers 13 residues. The CDR3 sequence: CATQGGVTDTQYF. CDR3 bases: TGTGCCACCCAGGGGGGGGTTACAGATACGCAGTATTTT.

This clone was observed a single time. V gene TRBV6-6 combines with J gene TRBJ1-1; no clear D. This CDR3 contains 14 residues. The V gene's germline CDR1 is MNHNY and CDR2 SVGAGI (reference sequence). V shed 0 bases and J shed 5 bases, with 10 bases lying between them. Here the CDR3 reads CASSYSSGQTEAFF. CDR3 bases: TGTGCCAGCAGTTACTCGAGTGGTCAGACTGAAGCTTTCTTT.

The chain couples TRBV19 to TRBJ2-7; TRBD1 is a possible D gene (6 bases). Trimming took 4 bases from V and 5 from J, leaving 9 bases between them. The CDR3 has 12 residues. From germline, CDR1 is LNHDA and CDR2 SQIVND (reference sequence). CDR3 DNA: TGTGCCAGTAGTACAGGGGTCAACGAGCAGTACTTC. Translation gives CASSTGVNEQYF. The whole variable domain, remainder taken from reference TRBV19 and TRBJ2-7, is DGGITQSPKYLFRKEGQNVTLSCEQNLNHDAMYWYRQDPGQGLRLIYYSQIVNDFQKGDIAEGYSVSREKKESFPLTVTSAQKNPTAFYLCASSTGVNEQYFGPGTRLTVT.

This clone was observed once. V and J are TRBV27 and TRBJ2-7; D unclear. The CDR3 spans 11 residues. V lost 5 bases and J lost 4, with 6 bases in between. The germline gives CDR1 MNHEY, CDR2 SMNVEV (reference sequence). As DNA, the CDR3 is TGTGCCAGCAGTCTCCGGTACGAGCAGTACTTC. Its protein is CASSLRYEQYF.

V and J are TRBV28 and TRBJ2-5; no firm D call. This CDR3 spans 17 amino acids. Per germline, CDR1 MDHEN and CDR2 SYDVKM. Trimming stripped 2 bases from V and 3 bases from J, with 19 bases between. The CDR3 loop reads CASSLMVKEMGKETQYF. In nucleotides, the CDR3 is TGTGCCAGCAGTTTAATGGTTAAAGAGATGGGGAAAGAGACCCAGTACTTC.